This T cell receptor (beta chain) was captured by sequencing in a study of PD-L1 blockade in urothelial cancer. For the study at large: Each patient had 0 to 3 earlier chemotherapy regimens.

Points from the study as a whole: Patients who had durable benefit saw their tumor-associated blood clones expand more at 3 weeks.

As concerns this clone: Its antigen is undetermined.

Sample time point: peripheral blood 6 weeks after treatment start. Urothelial carcinoma affected the patients, and it was locally advanced or metastatic. Generated by immunoSEQ multiplex PCR, the TCRdb table keeps only in-frame clones and is missing some. The repertoire holds approximately 91,000 clones, less than 85% seen once, with under 8.5% in the top ten. The starting material was PBMCs, obtained around atezolizumab (anti-PD-L1) treatment. The origin of this receptor is a man aged 65 to 79 with urothelial cancer.

This chain's CDR3 is CASSAPNYGYTF. The DNA for the CDR3 is TGTGCCAGCAGCGCGCCAAACTATGGCTACACCTTC. V gene TRBV7-8 combines with J gene TRBJ1-2; D not certain. Germline CDR1 SGHVS, CDR2 FQNEAQ. V lost 5 bases to trimming and J lost 2 bases, with 6 bases between them. The CDR3 runs 12 residues.